Listed here are 28 T cell receptor beta chains from one sample, sequenced in a study of blood T cell repertoires in COVID-19. The table came from immunoSEQ multiplex PCR; TCRdb's copy has only in-frame clones and leaves some out. The sample records 250,000 to 300,000 clones, roughly nine tenths being singletons. Sequenced material: peripheral blood. These receptors were collected from a woman aged 30 to 39 with COVID-19, enrolled during active disease.

The chain carries TRBV4-1 and TRBJ2-7; 10 bases are shared with TRBD2. The CDR3 extends over 15 amino acids. CDR1 MGHRA and CDR2 YSYEKL come from the germline V gene. V dropped 4 bases and J dropped 5; count of bases not matched to a gene: 8. The CDR3 DNA follows: TGCGCCAGCAGCCGATCCGGGACTAGCGTCGACGAGCAGTACTTC. Its protein product is CASSRSGTSVDEQYF.

Comment on this clone: Other DNA sequences within the sample encode an identical CDR3. This chain links TRBV7-2 with TRBJ1-1, with TRBD1 as a possible D gene (6 bases). V dropped 1 base and J dropped 2 bases, with 8 bases sitting between them. Germline-derived CDR1 and CDR2 are SGHTA and FQGNSA. The CDR3 sequence is 14 residues long. CDR3 loop: CASSLGGPNTEAFF. CDR3 DNA sequence: TGTGCCAGCAGCTTAGGGGGGCCAAACACTGAAGCTTTCTTT.

This chain joins TRBV11-2 and TRBJ1-1; D is possibly TRBD1 (6 bases). This CDR3 comprises 16 residues. The ends were cut back, 1 base at V and 4 bases at J, with 16 bases in the middle. The germline V gene has CDR1 SGHAT and CDR2 FQNNGV. CDR3 nucleotides: TGTGCCAGCAGCTTAGTAACAGGGTATGGAGGCACTGAAGCTTTCTTT. It translates to CASSLVTGYGGTEAFF.

CDR3 in DNA: TGTGCCAGCAGCTTGGATGGGGGGTTAAACCAGCCCCAGCATTTT. The encoded protein is CASSLDGGLNQPQHF. The rearrangement links TRBV7-3 to TRBJ1-5, with D perhaps matching TRBD1 (5 bases). The CDR3 loop spans 15 amino acids. Deletions cut 3 bases from V and 7 bases from J, with 16 bases between. Germline values: CDR1 SGHTA, CDR2 FQGTGA.

J is TRBJ2-7 and V is TRBV18, with 7 bases that match TRBD1. Germline V gene lookup returns CDR1 KGHSH and CDR2 LQKENI. The CDR3 has 15 residues. V trimming: 2 bases; J trimming: 4 bases; junction bases outside the gene matches: 8. The CDR3 nucleotides are TGTGCCAGCTCACCAACGGGACAGTGGGGGTACGAGCAGTACTTC. It specifies CASSPTGQWGYEQYF.

This clone has just one count. The chain uses TRBV5-4 and TRBJ2-5; TRBD2 matches 9 bases. The germline CDR1 and CDR2 sequences are SGHNT and YYREEE (reference sequence). V dropped 4 bases and J dropped 1; count of bases not matched to a gene: 5. The CDR3 loop spans 15 amino acids. Written as DNA, the CDR3 is TGTGCCAGCAGCCCAACTAGCGGGTCCCAAGAGACCCAGTACTTC. This sequence encodes CASSPTSGSQETQYF.

The V gene is TRBV19, the J gene TRBJ1-5; TRBD1 matches 8 bases. J was trimmed by 3 bases and V by 0 bases; bases with no gene match: 1. The CDR3 covers 15 residues. Germline CDR1 and CDR2: LNHDA and SQIVND (reference sequence). CDR3 coding DNA: TGTGCCAGTAGTATAGAGACAGGGGACAATCAGCCCCAGCATTTT. Amino acid sequence: CASSIETGDNQPQHF. Full variable domain (missing parts from reference TRBV19 and TRBJ1-5): DGGITQSPKYLFRKEGQNVTLSCEQNLNHDAMYWYRQDPGQGLRLIYYSQIVNDFQKGDIAEGYSVSREKKESFPLTVTSAQKNPTAFYLCASSIETGDNQPQHFGDGTRLSIL.

This clone was recorded a few times. The rearrangement joins TRBV5-6 to TRBJ2-1; 9 bases map to TRBD2. The germline V gene encodes CDR1 SGHDT and CDR2 YYEEEE. Trimming removed 0 bases from V and 4 bases from J; junction bases left unmatched: 5. The CDR3 covers 16 residues. The CDR3 DNA is TGTGCCAGCAGCTTGGAGTCTAGCGGGGAGTACAATGAGCAGTTCTTC. Translated, it gives CASSLESSGEYNEQFF.

The chain employs TRBV10-3 and TRBJ2-7; perhaps TRBD2 as D (6 bases). The germline V gene has CDR1 ENHRY and CDR2 SYGVKD. This CDR3 spans 16 amino acids. V lost 2 bases and J lost 0, with 14 bases in between. CDR3 sequence: CAISEIRAGSSYEQYF. For the CDR3, the DNA is TGTGCCATCAGTGAGATTAGGGCGGGAAGCTCCTACGAGCAGTACTTC.

As DNA, the CDR3 is TGTGCCTCAAAAGGGGGCAGGACGAACACTGAAGCTTTCTTT. Its protein product is CASKGGRTNTEAFF. The chain has TRBV28 and TRBJ1-1; 7 bases are a match to TRBD1. The V gene's germline CDR1 is MDHEN and CDR2 SYDVKM. The CDR3 totals 14 residues. Unmatched junction bases numbered 10, after V lost 11 bases and J lost 1 base. Variable domain in full (rest from reference TRBV28 and TRBJ1-1): DVKVTQSSRYLVKRTGEKVFLECVQDMDHENMFWYRQDPGLGLRLIYFSYDVKMKEKGDIPEGYSVSREKKERFSLILESASTNQTSMYLCASKGGRTNTEAFFGQGTRLTVV.

This chain links TRBV6-5 with TRBJ1-1; no clear D gene. There are 12 residues in the CDR3. V was pared by 2 bases and J by 5 bases, with 6 bases between. Germline V lookup: CDR1 MNHEY, CDR2 SVGAGI. This CDR3 is CASSYAGTEAFF. CDR3 bases: TGTGCCAGCAGTTACGCGGGTACTGAAGCTTTCTTT.

The CDR3 nucleotides are TGCGCCAGCAGCTTGAGACAGGGGGCCCAAGAGACCCAGTACTTC. This encodes CASSLRQGAQETQYF. V is TRBV5-1 and J is TRBJ2-5, with 10 positions matching TRBD1. Losses at the gene ends were 1 base for V and 1 base for J; bases not matched to a gene: 1. This CDR3 region has 15 residues. CDR1 SGHRS and CDR2 YFSETQ come from the germline V gene.

This clone was recorded only once. The chain combines TRBV10-1 with TRBJ1-6; the D gene is possibly TRBD1 (5 bases). Germline V gene sequence: CDR1 WNHNN, CDR2 SYGVQD (reference sequence). The CDR3 contains 15 residues. V was clipped by 8 bases and J by 3 bases, with 14 bases between them. The CDR3 DNA follows: TGCGCCAGCGGAGCCCTACAGGTCTATAATTCACCCCTCCACTTT. It codes for CASGALQVYNSPLHF.

The chain joins TRBV6-5 to TRBJ1-6; the match to TRBD1 covers 7 bases. V dropped 6 bases and J dropped 7; count of bases not matched to a gene: 6. CDR1 and CDR2 (germline): MNHEY, SVGAGI. The CDR3 is 14 amino acids. The CDR3 nucleotides read TGTGCCAGCAGGGTAGGGGACAGAAATTCACCCCTCCACTTT. Amino acid sequence: CASRVGDRNSPLHF.

J is TRBJ2-1 and V is TRBV12-5; 10 bases match TRBD2. Germline V gives CDR1 LGHNT, CDR2 FRNRAP. Unmatched junction bases numbered 7, after V lost 5 bases and J lost 3 bases. CDR3 length equals 16 residues. CDR3 DNA: TGTGCTAGTGGTCCCCCAAGCGGGGGGGGCTACAATGAGCAGTTCTTC. Translation: CASGPPSGGGYNEQFF.

The chain carries TRBV5-4 and TRBJ2-4, with TRBD1 matching 7 bases. V shed 2 bases and J 1 base; nucleotides not matched to a gene: 0. This CDR3 region has 14 residues. Germline-derived CDR1 and CDR2 are SGHNT and YYREEE (reference sequence). The CDR3 reads CASSLQGAKNIQYF. In nucleotides, the CDR3 is TGTGCCAGCAGCTTACAGGGGGCCAAAAACATTCAGTACTTC.

The chain uses TRBV5-5 and TRBJ2-2; D is uncertain. Germline V gives CDR1 SGHKS, CDR2 YYEKEE (reference sequence). CDR3 size: 15 residues. The V gene lost 0 bases and the J gene lost 3 bases, with 9 bases spanning the gap. In DNA form, the CDR3 reads TGTGCCAGCAGCTTGGGATCTACCGACACCGGGGAGCTGTTTTTT. It is translated as CASSLGSTDTGELFF.

The genes are TRBV3-1 (or the pseudogene TRBV3-2) and TRBJ2-5; 12 bases are shared with TRBD2. Germline lookup yields CDR1 LGHDT and CDR2 YNNKEL (reference sequence). CDR3 length: 17 amino acids. V dropped 1 base and J dropped 4; count of bases not matched to a gene: 7. CDR3 DNA: TGTGCCAGCAGCCAAGCTTCTAGCGGGAGGGGAGGAGAGACCCAGTACTTC. Translation gives CASSQASSGRGGETQYF.

The rearrangement uses TRBV5-1 and TRBJ2-7; a weak D match, TRBD2 (5 bases). The germline V gene has CDR1 SGHRS and CDR2 YFSETQ. The CDR3 contains 15 residues. Deletions cut 0 bases from V and 4 bases from J, with 14 bases between. CDR3 sequence: CASSLDSGLGYEQYF. The DNA of the CDR3 is TGCGCCAGCAGCTTGGATTCCGGACTGGGTTACGAGCAGTACTTC.

Here the CDR3 reads CASSDGQAYSSGNTIYF. The CDR3 bases are TGCGCCAGCAGCGACGGACAGGCTTATTCCTCTGGAAACACCATATATTTT. The chain combines TRBV5-1 with TRBJ1-3, with 7 bases aligning to TRBD1. Germline CDR1 and CDR2: SGHRS and YFSETQ. The CDR3 extends over 17 amino acids. V lost 4 bases to trimming and J lost 0 bases; unmatched junction nucleotides: 10.

The chain employs TRBV11-2 and TRBJ1-2, with 8 positions matching TRBD1. This CDR3 region has 13 residues. The ends lost 5 bases at V and 8 bases at J; junction bases unmatched: 7. The germline CDR1 and CDR2 sequences are SGHAT and FQNNGV. CDR3 in amino acids: CASSKDRVDGYTF. The CDR3 DNA reads TGTGCCAGCAGCAAGGACAGGGTTGACGGCTACACCTTC.

This chain links TRBV10-2 with TRBJ1-1, with D possibly matching TRBD1 (6 bases). Germline assignment: CDR1 WSHSY and CDR2 SAAADI. CDR3 length equals 14 residues. Trimming took 8 bases from V and 2 from J, leaving 15 bases between them. CDR3 protein: CASSTLGTNTEAFF. The CDR3 DNA is TGCGCCAGCTCCACGTTGGGGACAAACACTGAAGCTTTCTTT.

For the CDR3, the DNA is TGCAGCGTCTCCAGACGACTAGCGAACGGGGAGCTGTTTTTT. It translates to CSVSRRLANGELFF. V usage is TRBV29-1 and J usage is TRBJ2-2; 8 nucleotides match TRBD2. Germline-derived CDR1 and CDR2 are SQVTM and ANQGSEA. The CDR3 is 14 residues long. V was clipped by 6 bases and J by 7 bases; unmatched bases: 10.

The rearrangement joins TRBV11-3 to TRBJ2-7; TRBD1 matches at 9 bases. This CDR3 contains 16 residues. J gave up 6 bases and V 5 bases, and 14 bases lay outside the gene matches. The germline gives CDR1 SGHNT, CDR2 YENEEA. The DNA for the CDR3 is TGTGCCAGCAGCCCGAACAGGGGACAGGGAATTGGCGAGCAGTACTTC. Encoded protein: CASSPNRGQGIGEQYF.

The V gene is TRBV25-1, the J gene TRBJ1-2; 7 bases agree with TRBD1. The V gene end was trimmed by 6 bases and the J gene end by 0 bases; junction bases not matched to a gene: 7. The germline V gene has CDR1 MGHDK and CDR2 SYGVNS. There are 15 residues in the CDR3. The CDR3, as DNA: TGTGCCAGCAGCGGTGGACAGGAAACTAACTATGGCTACACCTTC. It translates to CASSGGQETNYGYTF.

The chain recombines TRBV11-3 with TRBJ2-2; no reliable D call. The CDR3 spans 13 residues. V dropped 4 bases and J dropped 6 bases, with 9 bases sitting between them. Per germline, CDR1 SGHNT and CDR2 YENEEA. In DNA, the CDR3 is TGTGCCAGCAGCTCCGACTTCGCCGGGGAGCTGTTTTTT. This encodes CASSSDFAGELFF.

The V call is TRBV10-3, the J call TRBJ2-1, with 9 bases matching TRBD1. This CDR3 comprises 15 residues. Germline V CDR1 and CDR2: ENHRY, SYGVKD. The junction had 2 bases not matched to a gene; V was cut back by 2 bases and J by 3 bases. CDR3 loop: CAISEGTGSYNEQFF. CDR3 coding DNA: TGTGCCATCAGTGAGGGGACAGGGAGCTACAATGAGCAGTTCTTC.

The rearrangement links TRBV29-1 to TRBJ1-4; a weak D match, TRBD1 (6 bases). V gave up 0 bases and J gave up 6 bases, with 8 bases separating them. The CDR3 sequence is 13 residues long. Germline lookup yields CDR1 SQVTM and CDR2 ANQGSEA. The CDR3 DNA reads TGCAGCGTTGAAGAAGGGGGAGATGAAAAACTGTTTTTT. Translated: CSVEEGGDEKLFF.